A selection of T cell receptor beta chains follows, all from one sample in a study of PD-1 blockade in classical Hodgkin lymphoma. Here immunoSEQ multiplex PCR was the method, and the copy in TCRdb shows in-frame clones only, minus some. The profile covers 13,000 or so clones, with around four fifths appearing a single time and 25% taken by the ten largest. The source was peripheral blood mononuclear cells (PBMCs), collected at baseline. Source of these receptors: a human donor with classical Hodgkin lymphoma. The CDR3 runs from the conserved cysteine through the conserved F or W. The D gene is left open where the match is weak. The size field is filled for only some rows; it gives once, few, many or a size class.

clone_size,v_call,d_call,j_call,cdr3_aa,cdr3_nt
-,TRBV4-2,-,TRBJ2-7,CASSRDVGYEQYF,TGTGCCAGCAGCCGGGACGTAGGCTACGAGCAGTACTTC
-,TRBV4-3,-,TRBJ2-6,CASSQDPNSGANVLTF,TGCGCCAGCAGCCAAGATCCGAATTCTGGGGCCAACGTCCTGACTTTC
-,TRBV5-1,TRBD1,TRBJ1-1,CASSEGYRGKNTEAFF,TGCGCCAGCAGCGAAGGGTACAGGGGTAAGAACACTGAAGCTTTCTTT
once,TRBV9,-,TRBJ2-5,CASSELVQETQYF,TGTGCCAGCAGCGAGCTAGTTCAAGAGACCCAGTACTTC
once,TRBV2,-,TRBJ2-5,CASSRFWAHWDQETQYF,TGTGCCAGCAGTCGCTTTTGGGCCCACTGGGACCAAGAGACCCAGTACTTC
once,TRBV19,-,TRBJ1-4,CASSMDPARKLFF,TGTGCCAGTAGTATGGACCCTGCGAGGAAACTGTTTTTT
-,TRBV5-8,-,TRBJ1-5,CASSGRPPGISDQPQHF,TGTGCCAGCAGCGGGAGGCCTCCGGGAATCTCCGATCAGCCCCAGCATTTT
-,TRBV7-2,TRBD2,TRBJ2-1,CASSPDGTSGSYKGNEQFF,TGTGCCAGCAGCCCCGACGGGACTAGCGGGAGTTATAAGGGCAATGAGCAGTTCTTC
-,TRBV7-9,TRBD1,TRBJ2-2,CASRPGPGTGDTGELFF,TGTGCCAGCCGCCCGGGGCCCGGGACAGGGGACACCGGGGAGCTGTTTTTT
-,TRBV5-1,-,TRBJ2-5,CASSLDPQTAQETQYF,TGCGCCAGCAGCCTCGACCCGCAGACAGCACAAGAGACCCAGTACTTC
once,TRBV5-5,TRBD1,TRBJ2-1,CASSMTGAPYNEQFF,TGTGCCAGCAGCATGACAGGGGCCCCCTACAATGAGCAGTTCTTC
-,TRBV10-2,-,TRBJ1-6,CASSESTEGSPLHF,TGCGCCAGCAGTGAGTCCACCGAAGGTTCACCCCTCCACTTT
-,TRBV27,TRBD1,TRBJ1-4,CASSSWDRLNEKLFF,TGTGCCAGCAGTTCGTGGGACAGACTAAATGAAAAACTGTTTTTT
few,TRBV30,-,TRBJ2-5,CAWRAFNPTKETQYF,TGTGCCTGGAGGGCCTTTAACCCCACTAAAGAGACCCAGTACTTC
-,TRBV28,-,TRBJ2-2,CATCPGNTGELFF,TGTGCCACCTGCCCGGGTAACACCGGGGAGCTGTTTTTT
-,TRBV7-6,TRBD2,TRBJ2-1,CASSLPLAGGPYNEQFF,TGTGCCAGCAGCTTACCCTTAGCGGGGGGGCCATACAATGAGCAGTTCTTC
once,TRBV7-2,-,TRBJ1-5,CASSQSQGWDQPQHF,TGTGCCAGCAGCCAGTCGCAGGGGTGGGACCAGCCCCAGCATTTT
-,TRBV5-1,TRBD2,TRBJ2-3,CASSPGGAEDTQYF,TGCGCCAGCAGCCCCGGGGGGGCGGAAGATACGCAGTATTTT
-,TRBV27,-,TRBJ2-3,CASSLSRSVDTQYF,TGTGCCAGCAGTTTATCTCGTAGCGTAGATACGCAGTATTTT